One sample yielded the 27 T cell receptor beta chains listed below, sequenced in a study of OX40 agonist ivuxolimab in advanced cancers. To prepare the library, the immunoSEQ multiplex PCR assay was applied. Here the immuneACCESS table is served through TCRdb, limited to in-frame sequences with V and J called. Missing clones are a known gap in these copies; in checked studies unresolved V genes cover under half, and the rest lacks a known reason. Recorded for this sample are roughly 41,000 clones; approximately 90% of them occurred a single time. About 2.4% of the sample is taken by the ten largest. This sample comprised CD4+ or CD8+ T cells sorted from blood, obtained in a trial of the OX40 agonist ivuxolimab. These receptors came from an adult with an advanced solid tumor such as melanoma, head and neck, liver or kidney cancer.

There are a few counts of this clone. The rearrangement joins TRBV28 to TRBJ2-5, with 12 positions matching TRBD1. This CDR3 is built from 17 residues. The V and J ends lost 5 bases and 4 bases, in that order; junction bases with no gene match: 11. From germline, CDR1 is MDHEN and CDR2 SYDVKM. The CDR3 protein is CASSRPGQGAGGETQYF. The CDR3 nucleotides are TGTGCCAGCAGTCGACCGGGACAGGGGGCTGGAGGAGAGACCCAGTACTTC.

The chain is built from TRBV30 and TRBJ2-3; D might be TRBD1 or TRBD2, each matching 5 bases. The CDR3 covers 15 residues. V dropped 2 bases and J dropped 3 bases, with 15 bases sitting between them. Germline V gene lookup returns CDR1 GTSNPN and CDR2 SVGIG (reference sequence). The CDR3 is CAWSPGTGVTDTQYF. The DNA of the CDR3 is TGTGCCTGGAGTCCCGGGACCGGCGTTACAGATACGCAGTATTTT.

The V and J genes are TRBV5-4 and TRBJ2-3; TRBD2 matches 9 bases. The junction had 9 bases not matched to a gene; V was cut back by 0 bases and J by 7 bases. Germline CDR1 reads SGHNT; CDR2 reads YYREEE (reference sequence). The CDR3 is made up of 16 amino acids. CDR3 DNA sequence: TGTGCCAGCAGCTTGGTTCGCGGGGGGGGTACGAATACGCAGTATTTT. Encoded protein: CASSLVRGGGTNTQYF. The full variable domain, in which reference TRBV5-4 and TRBJ2-3 provide the parts outside the CDR3, is ETGVTQSPTHLIKTRGQQVTLRCSSQSGHNTVSWYQQALGQGPQFIFQYYREEENGRGNFPPRFSGLQFPNYSSELNVNALELDDSALYLCASSLVRGGGTNTQYFGPGTRLTVL.

V gene TRBV25-1 combines with J gene TRBJ1-1; 9 bases align to TRBD1. The CDR3 runs to 14 residues. Trimming cost V 8 bases and J 2 bases; bases outside gene matches: 6. Per germline, CDR1 MGHDK and CDR2 SYGVNS. CDR3 nucleotide sequence: TGTGCCAGCTTAAAGACAGGGGGTAACACTGAAGCTTTCTTT. It specifies CASLKTGGNTEAFF.

The chain couples TRBV10-1 to TRBJ2-2; D not resolved. Germline V gives CDR1 WNHNN, CDR2 SYGVQD (reference sequence). The CDR3 runs 11 residues. The V gene lost 4 bases and the J gene lost 8 bases, with 5 bases spanning the gap. The DNA of the CDR3 is TGCGCCAGCAGTGCACGGGGGGAGCTGTTTTTT. Its translation is CASSARGELFF.

The V gene is TRBV6-1, the J gene TRBJ1-1, with a weak D call TRBD1 (6 bases). The CDR3 spans 13 residues. Germline CDR1 MNHNS, CDR2 SASEGT. Trimming took 6 bases from V and 4 from J, leaving 12 bases between them. CDR3 residues: CASSFTGRTEAFF. CDR3 coding DNA: TGTGCCAGCAGCTTTACAGGGCGCACTGAAGCTTTCTTT.

This chain connects TRBV19 to TRBJ2-4; tentative D call: TRBD1 (6 bases). Trimming removed 7 bases at V and 3 bases at J, with 25 bases between. Looked up from germline, CDR1 is LNHDA and CDR2 is SQIVND (reference sequence). The CDR3 contains 18 residues. The CDR3: CASTERKGHRTYKNIQYF. The CDR3 region has the DNA TGTGCCAGTACCGAGCGGAAGGGACACAGAACATACAAAAACATTCAGTACTTC.

The chain carries TRBV30 and TRBJ1-2; D gene ambiguous. Germline assignment: CDR1 GTSNPN and CDR2 SVGIG (reference sequence). This CDR3 is 15 amino acids long. Trimming stripped 3 bases from V and 5 bases from J, with 19 bases between. CDR3 in amino acids: CAWSPPGLGIYGYTF. The CDR3 coding sequence is TGTGCCTGGAGCCCCCCGGGCTTAGGGATTTATGGCTACACCTTC.

The chain links TRBV7-9 to TRBJ2-1, with 9 nucleotides matching TRBD1. The V and J ends lost 1 base and 9 bases, in that order; junction bases with no gene match: 7. This CDR3 has 15 amino acids. Germline CDR1 and CDR2: SEHNR and FQNEAQ (reference sequence). CDR3 sequence reads: CASSLVGTGRGEQFF. For the CDR3, the DNA is TGTGCCAGCAGCTTAGTCGGGACAGGGCGAGGTGAGCAGTTCTTC. Using reference TRBV7-9 and TRBJ2-1 for the parts outside the CDR3, the full variable domain is DTGVSQNPRHKITKRGQNVTFRCDPISEHNRLYWYRQTLGQGPEFLTYFQNEAQLEKSRLLSDRFSAERPKGSFSTLEIQRTEQGDSAMYLCASSLVGTGRGEQFFGPGTRLTVL.

This clone occurred a few times. The V call is TRBV5-4, the J call TRBJ1-2; no reliable D call. The V end lost 0 bases, the J end lost 2 bases, and 14 bases lay between the germline ends. CDR1 and CDR2 from the germline V gene are SGHNT and YYREEE (reference sequence). CDR3 length: 16 residues. DNA for the CDR3: TGTGCCAGCAGCTTGGATTTCGTGACCGCGAACTATGGCTACACCTTC. This sequence encodes CASSLDFVTANYGYTF.

This sequence joins TRBV5-1 and TRBJ1-3; no clear D. Trimming stripped 0 bases from V and 0 bases from J, with 7 bases between. Germline loops: CDR1 SGHRS, CDR2 YFSETQ. This CDR3 spans 15 amino acids. The chain's CDR3 is CASSLAGISGNTIYF. The CDR3 coding sequence is TGCGCCAGCAGCTTGGCGGGGATCTCTGGAAACACCATATATTTT.

V is TRBV5-1 and J is TRBJ1-3, with unresolved D. Per germline, CDR1 SGHRS and CDR2 YFSETQ. The CDR3 runs 15 residues. The V end lost 4 bases, the J end lost 0 bases, and 11 bases lay between the germline ends. The CDR3 reads CASSVGSSSGNTIYF. The CDR3 bases are TGCGCCAGCAGCGTCGGGAGTAGCTCTGGAAACACCATATATTTT.

V is TRBV5-5 and J is TRBJ2-7; 11 bases are shared with TRBD1. Germline assignment: CDR1 SGHKS and CDR2 YYEKEE (reference sequence). Trimming took 4 bases from V and 3 from J; bases not matched to a gene: 6. CDR3 length: 15 amino acids. CDR3 protein: CASSRLGQGGYEQYF. CDR3 in DNA: TGTGCCAGCAGCCGCCTGGGACAGGGGGGCTACGAGCAGTACTTC.

This clone has only a few counts. V gene TRBV7-3 combines with J gene TRBJ2-2, with D tentatively TRBD1 (6 bases). V dropped 5 bases and J dropped 6 bases, with 25 bases sitting between them. There are 18 residues in the CDR3. Germline V gene data show CDR1 as SGHTA and CDR2 as FQGTGA. CDR3 bases: TGTGCCAGCAGCCCCGCCCGCCTGACAGGTCCGGGCTCCGGGGAGCTGTTTTTT. Protein product: CASSPARLTGPGSGELFF.

The chain joins TRBV5-4 to TRBJ2-3, with TRBD2 matching 9 bases. CDR3 length: 14 residues. CDR1 is SGHNT, CDR2 YYREEE, per germline (reference sequence). V lost 4 bases to trimming and J lost 3 bases; unmatched junction nucleotides: 3. The CDR3 loop is CASSQRGETDTQYF. CDR3 nucleotides: TGTGCCAGCAGCCAGCGGGGGGAAACAGATACGCAGTATTTT.

This clone was found once. The chain uses TRBV6-6 and TRBJ1-5, with D possibly TRBD1 on 5 matching bases. Looked up from germline, CDR1 is MNHNY and CDR2 is SVGAGI (reference sequence). The CDR3 is 14 residues long. V was trimmed by 6 bases and J by 2 bases, leaving 11 bases between them. The CDR3 bases are TGTGCCAGCAGCCCGACAGCAGGCAATCAGCCCCAGCATTTT. Translating it yields CASSPTAGNQPQHF.

The V call is TRBV5-1, the J call TRBJ1-6; D gene ambiguous. The CDR3 extends over 14 amino acids. V shed 0 bases and J shed 3 bases, with 4 bases lying between them. Germline lookup yields CDR1 SGHRS and CDR2 YFSETQ. The CDR3 loop is CASSLDSYNSPLHF. CDR3 bases: TGCGCCAGCAGCTTGGACAGCTATAATTCACCCCTCCACTTT.

The V call is TRBV11-1, the J call TRBJ1-2, with 7 bases fitting TRBD1. The J segment lost 6 bases and the V segment lost 4 bases, leaving 5 bases of the junction unmatched. The CDR3 length is 13 residues. Looked up from germline, CDR1 is SGHAT and CDR2 is FQDESV (reference sequence). The CDR3 spells CASSSDRSDGYTF. Written as DNA, the CDR3 is TGTGCCAGCAGCTCGGACAGGAGCGATGGCTACACCTTC. Using reference TRBV11-1 and TRBJ1-2 for the parts outside the CDR3, the full variable domain is EAEVAQSPRYKITEKSQAVAFWCDPISGHATLYWYRQILGQGPELLVQFQDESVVDDSQLPKDRFSAERLKGVDSTLKIQPAELGDSAMYLCASSSDRSDGYTFGSGTRLTVV.

The V call is TRBV7-3, the J call TRBJ1-1; D not certain. The CDR3 spans 12 residues. CDR1 is SGHTA and CDR2 is FQGTGA in the germline V gene. Trimming removed 10 bases from V and 3 bases from J, with 12 bases in between. CDR3 loop: CANSRSYTEAFF. CDR3 DNA: TGTGCCAACTCAAGATCCTACACTGAAGCTTTCTTT.

This sequence joins TRBV30 and TRBJ1-4, with D maybe TRBD1 (5 bases). The V and J ends lost 0 bases and 8 bases respectively, with 13 bases between them. CDR3 length: 14 amino acids. Germline CDR1 GTSNPN, CDR2 SVGIG (reference sequence). For the CDR3, the DNA is TGTGCCTGGAGTGTACGAGGGGCGGGGGAAAAACTGTTTTTT. This encodes CAWSVRGAGEKLFF.

The chain recombines TRBV20-1 with TRBJ2-1, with D possibly TRBD1 on 6 matching bases. V was clipped by 2 bases and J by 15 bases, with 14 bases between them. From germline, CDR1 is DFQATT and CDR2 SNEGSKA (reference sequence). The CDR3 has 11 residues. CDR3 loop: CSARSQGNVFF. The CDR3 DNA reads TGCAGTGCTAGATCACAGGGAAACGTGTTCTTC.

This chain links TRBV19 with TRBJ2-3; D might be TRBD2 (5 bases). Germline V gene lookup returns CDR1 LNHDA and CDR2 SQIVND (reference sequence). Trimming took 5 bases from V and 2 from J, leaving 11 bases between them. CDR3 size: 14 residues. The CDR3 nucleotides are TGTGCCAGTAGTCCGTCGGGGTCCACAGATACGCAGTATTTT. It translates to CASSPSGSTDTQYF.

The V gene is TRBV6-1, the J gene TRBJ1-5; a weak D match, TRBD1 (5 bases). CDR1 is MNHNS and CDR2 is SASEGT in the germline V gene. There are 15 residues in the CDR3. V lost 3 bases, J lost 7 bases, and 16 bases lay in between. The CDR3 spells CASSDTGGVGQPQHF. CDR3 DNA sequence: TGTGCCAGCAGTGACACCGGAGGGGTTGGCCAGCCCCAGCATTTT.

The chain uses TRBV7-9 and TRBJ2-7, with TRBD1 identical over 7 bases. The ends lost 2 bases at V and 7 bases at J; junction bases unmatched: 8. The germline CDR1 and CDR2 sequences are SEHNR and FQNEAQ (reference sequence). The CDR3 consists of 14 residues. The CDR3 reads CASSLSANRGEQYF. The DNA of the CDR3 is TGTGCCAGCAGCTTATCGGCAAACAGGGGTGAGCAGTACTTC. The full variable domain, completed using reference TRBV7-9 and TRBJ2-7, is DTGVSQNPRHKITKRGQNVTFRCDPISEHNRLYWYRQTLGQGPEFLTYFQNEAQLEKSRLLSDRFSAERPKGSFSTLEIQRTEQGDSAMYLCASSLSANRGEQYFGPGTRLTVT.

This clone was picked up one time. The chain couples TRBV7-3 to TRBJ2-2, with a tentative D call TRBD1 (5 bases). This CDR3 is built from 14 residues. The germline V gene encodes CDR1 SGHTA and CDR2 FQGTGA. V lost 1 base, J lost 7 bases, and 10 bases lay in between. This CDR3 is CASSLKGRDGELFF. CDR3 bases: TGTGCCAGCAGCTTAAAGGGGCGTGACGGGGAGCTGTTTTTT.

This chain uses TRBV5-1 with TRBJ1-1; a weak D match, TRBD1 (5 bases). Germline CDR1 reads SGHRS; CDR2 reads YFSETQ. V dropped 4 bases and J dropped 0 bases, with 13 bases sitting between them. The CDR3 consists of 15 residues. CDR3 amino acids: CASSTGTTMNTEAFF. CDR3 DNA: TGCGCCAGCAGCACCGGGACCACTATGAACACTGAAGCTTTCTTT.

The count of this clone is one. The chain is built from TRBV2 and TRBJ2-1, with D perhaps TRBD1 or TRBD2 (6 bases each). V lost 6 bases and J 6 bases, leaving 18 bases between the germline ends. The CDR3 length is 15 residues. The germline V gene has CDR1 SNHLY and CDR2 FYNNEI. The CDR3 loop is CASSKTGASGNEQFF. The CDR3 nucleotides read TGTGCCAGCAGCAAAACGGGGGCGTCGGGCAATGAGCAGTTCTTC.